This T cell receptor (beta chain) emerged from a study of control samples from healthy donors and cancer patients. Sequenced by immunoSEQ multiplex PCR; TCRdb stores in-frame clones only, minus some. The sample includes 400,000 to 500,000 clones, 90% of them seen just once. This clone was detected a few times. The germline CDR1 and CDR2 sequences are MDHEN and SYDVKM. Trimming removed 8 bases at V and 5 bases at J, with 15 bases between. The CDR3 contains 13 residues. The V and J genes are TRBV28 and TRBJ1-2; D might be TRBD1 (6 bases). Sequenced material: PBMCs. The sequence came from a man aged 40-49 years with head and neck cancer. In nucleotides, the CDR3 is TGTGCCAGCGGGGGGGGGCGCAGGTATGGCTACACCTTC. The encoded protein is CASGGGRRYGYTF.